Included here is one T cell receptor (beta chain) sequence, with context. The data originate from a study of T cells after yellow fever vaccination. In TCRdb, the 5' RACE reads were re-called with MiXCR into one record per CDR3 protein. The repertoire holds around 600,000 distinct CDR3 sequences, with approximately 13% as singletons. V was pared by 7 bases and J by 4 bases, with 13 bases between. This CDR3 comprises 13 residues. Germline loops: CDR1 SGHTA, CDR2 FQGNSA. The material was PBMCs, obtained on the day of the yellow fever booster vaccination. The clonotype originates from a man aged 30 to 45 who received the YFV17D yellow fever vaccine. The J gene is TRBJ1-1, the V gene TRBV7-2, with D perhaps matching TRBD1 (5 bases). The CDR3 spells CASTLERGTEAFF. DNA of the CDR3: TGTGCCAGCACCCTAGAGAGGGGCACTGAAGCTTTCTTT.